This T cell receptor beta chain was captured in a study of beta chain features in type 1 diabetes. Expressed TCRB transcripts were sequenced after all isolated RNA was converted to cDNA. TCRdb's table, derived via immunoSEQ multiplex PCR, lists solely in-frame clones and lacks some. Here the sample spans about 150,000 clones, around 10% being singletons. About this clone itself: Its antigen is unidentified.

Findings and limits, study-wide: Cells carrying high TCR expression could end up over-represented when cDNA is sequenced. In comparison with healthy donors, patients had naive, central memory and Treg TCRB repertoires that appeared more similar. Insertion counts at VDJ junctions were lower in type 1 diabetes patients, who also showed more deletions there. Researchers report that Type 1 diabetes patients had moderately but significantly shorter TCRB CDR3s across all four CD4+ subsets.

Sample: central memory CD4+ T cells from blood. The clonotype comes from a man aged 18 to 30 in good health.

CDR3 amino acids: CASSVGGAGTDTQYF. For the CDR3, the DNA is TGTGCCAGCAGCGTAGGGGGGGCCGGCACAGATACGCAGTATTTT. This chain connects TRBV9 to TRBJ2-3; either TRBD1 or TRBD2 may supply D (6 bases each). This CDR3 is built from 15 residues. Looked up from germline, CDR1 is SGDLS and CDR2 is YYNGEE. V dropped 0 bases and J dropped 1 base, with 9 bases sitting between them. Together with reference TRBV9 and TRBJ2-3, the CDR3 gives the full variable domain: DSGVTQTPKHLITATGQRVTLRCSPRSGDLSVYWYQQSLDQGLQFLIQYYNGEERAKGNILERFSAQQFPDLHSELNLSSLELGDSALYFCASSVGGAGTDTQYFGPGTRLTVL.